These T cell receptor beta chains were read from a single sample in a study of cytomegalovirus exposure and HLA in healthy donors. The repertoire was sequenced with immunoSEQ multiplex PCR; TCRdb's copy has only in-frame clones and lacks some. This repertoire shows some 180,000 clones, approximately 86% found once; its top ten account for around 7.2%. The sample consisted of PBMCs. These receptors all come from a man under 40 in good health and CMV-seropositive. Each CDR3 is given with its conserved first and last residue. The D gene is left open where the match is weak. The size field is filled for only some rows; it gives once, few, many or a size class.

>TRBJ2-5|TRBD2|NA|TRBV25-1
CASSEYGGGSQETQYF
TGTGCCAGCAGTGAATACGGCGGGGGGTCGCAAGAGACCCAGTACTTC
>TRBJ2-1|NA|NA|TRBV27
CASKGSAPTSSYNEQFF
TGTGCCAGCAAAGGTTCCGCCCCTACCAGCTCCTACAATGAGCAGTTCTTC
>TRBJ2-5|NA|NA|TRBV2
CASSPTAIGTQYF
TGTGCCAGCAGTCCTACAGCAATTGGGACCCAGTACTTC
>TRBJ2-1|TRBD2|NA|TRBV28
CASSFLGEGSNEQFF
TGTGCCAGCAGTTTTCTCGGGGAGGGGAGCAATGAGCAGTTCTTC
>TRBJ2-2|TRBD1|NA|TRBV29-1
CSGRQGQGAGELFF
TGCAGCGGCCGACAGGGACAGGGGGCCGGGGAGCTGTTTTTT
>TRBJ1-2|NA|few|TRBV30
CAWSVGPMDGYTF
TGTGCCTGGAGTGTAGGTCCAATGGATGGCTACACCTTC
>TRBJ1-1|NA|once|TRBV5-1
CASCPARPLGGTEAFF
TGCGCCTCATGTCCCGCCAGGCCCCTTGGTGGCACTGAAGCTTTCTTT
>TRBJ1-5|NA|NA|TRBV6-5
CASKEGSRQPQHF
TGTGCCAGCAAGGAGGGATCACGTCAGCCCCAGCATTTT
>TRBJ1-5|NA|NA|TRBV12-2
CASRLGHCRRAQGGNQPQHF
TGTGCAAGTCGCTTAGGGCATTGTCGAAGGGCCCAGGGCGGCAATCAGCCCCAGCATTTT
>TRBJ2-3|TRBD2|NA|TRBV6-4
CASSDGRATDTQYF
TGTGCCAGCAGTGACGGGAGGGCCACAGATACGCAGTATTTT
>TRBJ2-7|TRBD1|NA|TRBV28
CASSSRDRDSYEQYF
TGTGCCAGCAGTTCCAGGGACAGGGACTCCTACGAGCAGTACTTC
>TRBJ2-5|NA|NA|TRBV7-6
CASSLVRAEGFEETQYF
TGTGCCAGCAGCTTAGTACGGGCGGAGGGATTTGAAGAGACCCAGTACTTC
>TRBJ2-5|TRBD1|few|TRBV19
CASSIAQGWEYQETQYF
TGTGCCAGTAGTATAGCACAGGGGTGGGAGTACCAAGAGACCCAGTACTTC
>TRBJ1-1|NA|once|TRBV6-5
CANMTDENTEAFF
TGTGCCAACATGACCGACGAGAACACTGAAGCTTTCTTT
>TRBJ1-2|TRBD1|few|TRBV10-3
CAIRLDRGGYGYTF
TGTGCCATCAGGTTGGACAGGGGTGGCTATGGCTACACCTTC